The 21 T cell receptor beta chains given below trace back to one sample, sequenced in a study of T cells expressing NK-cell markers. One entry per CDR3 protein, without DNA, is what TCRdb gives after re-calling the 5' RACE reads. Here the sample table reports 300,000 to 500,000 distinct CDR3 sequences. Sequencing used blood T cells: a sorted CD56 or NKG2C T cell subset, CD4+ or CD8+ T cells, or bulk PBMC T cells (not recorded which). These receptors originate from a woman in her 50s in good health.

V usage is TRBV4-1 and J usage is TRBJ2-1; without DNA, the TCRdb call of TRBD1 cannot be checked. CDR1 and CDR2 (germline): MGHRA, YSYEKL. CDR3 length equals 17 residues. CDR3 in amino acids: CASSQEDTRPTYNEQFF.

The rearrangement joins TRBV2 to TRBJ1-1; the TRBD1 assignment by TCRdb is unverifiable without DNA. The CDR3 is 13 amino acids. Germline lookup yields CDR1 SNHLY and CDR2 FYNNEI. The CDR3 protein is CACLQQANTEAFF.

The chain combines TRBV5-1 with TRBJ2-7; checking the TCRdb D call of TRBD2 is not possible without DNA. The germline gives CDR1 SGHRS, CDR2 YFSETQ. The CDR3 has 13 residues. This CDR3 reads CASSQQGIDEQYF.

The chain has TRBV12-3 or TRBV12-4 and TRBJ2-1; TCRdb proposes TRBD2, but this gene call is untestable without DNA. The CDR3 is 15 amino acids. The CDR3 region is CASSHSGGRTFKQFF.

The J gene is TRBJ2-6, the V gene TRBV5-1; as DNA is missing, the TRBD1 call by TCRdb cannot be tested. Germline CDR1 and CDR2: SGHRS and YFSETQ. The CDR3 has 19 residues. CDR3: CASSLTQGLSSSGANVLTF.

The V and J genes are TRBV12-3 or TRBV12-4 and TRBJ2-2; the D call from TCRdb, TRBD1, cannot be confirmed without DNA. The CDR3 has 16 residues. CDR3 residues: CASSYPPGRPTGELFF.

The genes are TRBV12-3 or TRBV12-4 and TRBJ1-1; absent DNA, TCRdb's TRBD1 call cannot be checked. The length of the CDR3 is 16 residues. The CDR3 reads CASSLPRTGGTTEAFF.

The chain has TRBV11-3 and TRBJ1-1; TCRdb designates TRBD1, a call that cannot be tested without DNA. Germline CDR1 and CDR2: SGHNT and YENEEA. The CDR3 sequence is 14 residues long. This chain's CDR3 is CASSFQGLNGEAFF. Drawing the rest from reference TRBV11-3 and TRBJ1-1, the complete variable domain is EAGVVQSPRYKIIEKKQPVAFWCNPISGHNTLYWYLQNLGQGPELLIRYENEEAVDDSQLPKDRFSAERLKGVDSTLKIQPAELGDSAVYLCASSFQGLNGEAFFGQGTRLTVV.

The chain combines TRBV5-1 with TRBJ2-1; TCRdb calls TRBD1, which cannot be checked without DNA. Germline-derived CDR1 and CDR2 are SGHRS and YFSETQ. The CDR3 spans 13 residues. CDR3 region: CASMGGRAKEQFF.

The V call is TRBV7-3, the J call TRBJ2-1; the D gene TCRdb calls, TRBD2, cannot be checked with no DNA. CDR1 and CDR2 from the germline V gene are SGHTA and FQGTGA. CDR3 length: 13 amino acids. The CDR3 region is CASSSRGGNEQFF.

The chain joins TRBV12-3 or TRBV12-4 to TRBJ2-1; there is no DNA to check the TCRdb D call of TRBD2. The CDR3 contains 13 residues. CDR3 protein: CASSLGSGLAQFF.

The chain combines TRBV10-1 with TRBJ2-1; TCRdb gives TRBD1 as the D gene, but with no DNA this cannot be confirmed. The V gene's germline CDR1 is WNHNN and CDR2 SYGVQD (reference sequence). There are 14 residues in the CDR3. The CDR3 is CASSRGARGHEQFF.

The chain is built from TRBV3-1 and TRBJ1-1. The length of the CDR3 is 14 residues. CDR1 and CDR2 from the germline V gene are LGHDT and YNNKEL (reference sequence). The CDR3 loop is CASSQEVGRQKAFF.

This rearrangement joins TRBV10-1 to TRBJ2-2; TCRdb picks TRBD2, but there is no DNA to check that call. Germline V gene lookup returns CDR1 WNHNN and CDR2 SYGVQD (reference sequence). This CDR3 has 17 residues. CDR3 sequence: CASSGVVTSGIVGELFF.

The V gene is TRBV5-1, the J gene TRBJ2-4; the TCRdb call, TRBD1, lacks DNA for checking. Per the germline V gene, CDR1 is SGHRS and CDR2 is YFSETQ. The CDR3 spans 15 residues. This CDR3 is CASSLGGTDKNIQYF.

The V call is TRBV11-2, the J call TRBJ2-1; the TCRdb D gene call, TRBD2, has no DNA to confirm it. CDR1 and CDR2 from the germline V gene are SGHAT and FQNNGV. The CDR3 length is 14 residues. CDR3 sequence reads: CASSQLGLPNEQFF.

The CDR3 reads CSAEDRAPGNIQYF. The chain links TRBV20-1 to TRBJ2-4; TCRdb names TRBD1, which stays unverified in the absence of DNA. Germline CDR1 is DFQATT and CDR2 is SNEGSKA (reference sequence). There are 14 residues in the CDR3.

The chain couples TRBV29-1 to TRBJ1-5. Germline CDR1 reads SQVTM; CDR2 reads ANQGSEA. CDR3 length: 13 residues. CDR3 amino acids: CSVARGEDQPQHF.

The chain recombines TRBV20-1 with TRBJ2-3; TCRdb gives TRBD1 as the D gene, but with no DNA this cannot be confirmed. This CDR3 has 16 residues. CDR1 is DFQATT, CDR2 SNEGSKA, per germline (reference sequence). The CDR3 reads CSARDTQGLGTDTQYF.

The chain is built from TRBV12-3 or TRBV12-4 and TRBJ2-1; TCRdb outputs TRBD2, but without DNA this stays unchecked. This CDR3 is built from 16 residues. CDR3 protein: CASKQGVALSYNEQFF.

V gene TRBV10-3 combines with J gene TRBJ2-5; TCRdb reports TRBD1, a call that lacks DNA to check it against. This CDR3 region has 14 residues. Per germline, CDR1 ENHRY and CDR2 SYGVKD. The CDR3 region is CAIKLDRAQETQYF.